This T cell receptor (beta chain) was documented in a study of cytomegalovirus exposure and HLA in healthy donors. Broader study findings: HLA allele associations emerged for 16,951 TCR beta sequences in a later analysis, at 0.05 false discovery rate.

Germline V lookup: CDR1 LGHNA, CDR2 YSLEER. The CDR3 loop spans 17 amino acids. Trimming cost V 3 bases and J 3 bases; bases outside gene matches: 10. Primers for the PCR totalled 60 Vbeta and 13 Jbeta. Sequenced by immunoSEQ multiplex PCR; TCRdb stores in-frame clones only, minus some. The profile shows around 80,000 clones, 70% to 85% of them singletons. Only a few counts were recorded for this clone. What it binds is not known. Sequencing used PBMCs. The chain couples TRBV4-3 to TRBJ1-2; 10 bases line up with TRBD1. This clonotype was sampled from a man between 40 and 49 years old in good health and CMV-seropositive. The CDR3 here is CASSQAGTGAADYGYTF. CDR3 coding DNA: TGCGCCAGCAGCCAGGCCGGGACAGGGGCCGCGGACTATGGCTACACCTTC.